This section outlines one T cell receptor beta chain sequence together with its context. Trimming removed 3 bases from V and 0 bases from J, with 10 bases in between. Germline V gene sequence: CDR1 DFQATT, CDR2 SNEGSKA (reference sequence). The CDR3 spans 14 residues. This sample was taken from a study of patients and donors after allogeneic stem cell transplantation. Each CDR3 protein gets one entry after TCRdb re-called the RT-PCR reads with MiXCR. There are some 960,000 distinct CDR3 sequences in the sample; more than 15% occur only once, and 5% to 7.5% lies in the top ten. The chain joins TRBV20-1 to TRBJ2-3; D not certain. What was sequenced was blood, either unsorted or a sorted T cell fraction (not recorded which). This TCR derives from a human donor who was either an allogeneic HSCT recipient or a stem cell or donor lymphocyte infusion donor (not recorded which). It is not recorded whose cells these are; they may come from a transplant donor. The CDR3 nucleotides read TGCAGTGCTAGCGGCGCCCTAAGCACAGATACGCAGTATTTT. Translated: CSASGALSTDTQYF.